This T cell receptor (beta chain) was sequenced for a study of blood T cell repertoires in COVID-19. The CDR3 runs to 15 residues. Germline V lookup: CDR1 SGHTA, CDR2 FQGNSA. Trimming at V came to 3 bases and at J to 0 bases, leaving 2 bases not matched to a gene. Clones were read by immunoSEQ multiplex PCR, and TCRdb kept only the in-frame ones, dropping some. The sample yields 250,000 or so clones, about 85% seen once. The receptor was derived from a man in his thirties or forties who had recovered from COVID-19. The sequencing input was PBMCs or T cells enriched from blood (not recorded which). The chain joins TRBV7-2 to TRBJ2-1; 7 bases fit TRBD2. The CDR3 region has the DNA TGTGCCAGCAGCTTTACGGGAGGCTCCTACAATGAGCAGTTCTTC. This sequence encodes CASSFTGGSYNEQFF. Filled out from reference TRBV7-2 and TRBJ2-1, the complete variable domain reads GAGVSQSPSNKVTEKGKDVELRCDPISGHTALYWYRQSLGQGLEFLIYFQGNSAPDKSGLPSDRFSAERTGGSVSTLTIQRTQQEDSAVYLCASSFTGGSYNEQFFGPGTRLTVL.